This TCR beta chain was recovered during a study of T cells in localized non-small cell lung cancer. CDR3 length: 14 residues. Germline CDR1 and CDR2: LNHDA and SQIVND (reference sequence). V lost 5 bases, J lost 7 bases, and 7 bases stayed unmatched. Generated by immunoSEQ multiplex PCR, the TCRdb table keeps only in-frame clones and is missing some. The sample holds over 15,000 clones, around 89% seen once. About this clone itself: What it recognizes is unknown.

Study-wide findings and caveats: Across samples, adjacent lung featured a median roughly 60 of the top 100 tumor clones. Clonality peaked in uninvolved adjacent lung rather than tumor. Blood T cell density predicted longer survival; adjacent-lung clonality, shorter.

The material sequenced was peripheral blood, taken before any cancer treatment. This TCR came from an older male donor with stage II squamous cell lung carcinoma. The V and J genes are TRBV19 and TRBJ2-1, with 8 positions matching TRBD2. CDR3 coding DNA: TGTGCCAGTAGTGTCCGCGGGAGGACGAATGAGCAGTTCTTC. Protein product: CASSVRGRTNEQFF.